This T cell receptor beta chain is drawn from a study of neurological immune-mediated disorders. Findings of the study overall: A possible signature was seen in one related-CDR3 cluster, into which phylogenetic grouping placed the repertoires of 18 of 34 multiple sclerosis patients. There were no CDR3 amino acid sequences shared by expanded clones across subjects, a result suggesting private repertoires in all groups.

Germline CDR1 and CDR2: SEHNR and FQNEAQ (reference sequence). This CDR3 has 12 residues. V lost 1 base to trimming and J lost 5 bases, with 3 bases between them. This clonotype was recorded at least ten times. Antigen: not known. The team produced cDNA through 5'RACE using 10-nucleotide random UMIs. TCRdb fed the 5' RACE reads into MiXCR, producing one record per CDR3 protein. The sample comprises 50,000 or so distinct CDR3 sequences, about 3.4% of which are singletons, and approximately 7% rests with the top ten. What was sequenced was PBMCs. The chain uses TRBV7-9 and TRBJ1-5; D gene unclear. This sequence originates from a woman aged 55-69 years with multiple sclerosis. CDR3 nucleotide sequence: TGTGCCAGCAGCTTAGGTTATCAGCCCCAGCATTTT. Translation gives CASSLGYQPQHF.